These 25 T cell receptor beta chains were sequenced from one sample in a study of cytomegalovirus exposure and HLA in healthy donors. Both 60 Vbeta primers and 13 Jbeta primers went into the PCR. Assay used: immunoSEQ multiplex PCR; TCRdb lists only in-frame clones, some missing. This sample's table reports around 50,000 clones. The sequenced sample consisted of PBMCs. Every receptor here comes from a middle-aged woman in good health and CMV-seronegative.

V and J are TRBV28 and TRBJ1-1, with D tentatively TRBD1 (6 bases). V was cut by 3 bases and J by 7 bases, with 12 bases left in between. The germline CDR1 and CDR2 sequences are MDHEN and SYDVKM. CDR3 size: 13 residues. This CDR3 reads CASSFLMTGEAFF. CDR3 bases: TGTGCCAGCAGTTTCCTAATGACAGGTGAAGCTTTCTTT.

The gene calls are TRBV5-6 and TRBJ2-4; TRBD1 aligns across 7 bases. After removal of 3 bases from V and 0 bases from J, the junction contained 3 bases not matched to a gene. Per the germline V gene, CDR1 is SGHDT and CDR2 is YYEEEE. CDR3 length equals 15 residues. CDR3 protein: CASSSQGKAKNIQYF. CDR3 nucleotides: TGTGCCAGCAGCTCACAGGGGAAAGCCAAAAACATTCAGTACTTC.

This sequence joins TRBV7-2 and TRBJ2-3; tentative D call: TRBD1 (6 bases). CDR3 length: 15 residues. Per the germline V gene, CDR1 is SGHTA and CDR2 is FQGNSA. The germline V and J ends were trimmed by 5 bases and 0 bases, with 12 bases remaining between them. The CDR3 bases are TGTGCCAGCAGCGCTTGGACAGAGAGCACAGATACGCAGTATTTT. Protein: CASSAWTESTDTQYF.

The V gene is TRBV10-3, the J gene TRBJ2-3, with D hard to call. With 1 base removed from V and 0 bases from J, the gap between germline ends came to 8 bases. The CDR3 covers 15 residues. The germline V gene encodes CDR1 ENHRY and CDR2 SYGVKD. CDR3 nucleotide sequence: TGTGCCATCAGTGAGTACTCAGCGAGCACAGATACGCAGTATTTT. Protein product: CAISEYSASTDTQYF.

The chain combines TRBV18 with TRBJ2-5, with TRBD1 matching over 9 bases. V lost 5 bases to trimming and J lost 5 bases; unmatched junction nucleotides: 6. CDR3 size: 14 residues. Germline loops: CDR1 KGHSH, CDR2 LQKENI. The CDR3 DNA reads TGTGCCAGCTCAAAGGACAGGGGTTTGGAGACCCAGTACTTC. Amino acid sequence: CASSKDRGLETQYF.

V is TRBV7-8 and J is TRBJ2-7; D possibly corresponds to TRBD1 (5 bases). Germline assignment: CDR1 SGHVS and CDR2 FQNEAQ. The CDR3 is 14 residues long. V gave up 6 bases and J gave up 3 bases, with 15 bases separating them. Written as DNA, the CDR3 is TGTGCCAGCAGTTCCAGGGTTCCCGGCTACGAGCAGTACTTC. Residues: CASSSRVPGYEQYF.

The chain couples TRBV19 to TRBJ1-1; D gene unclear. The CDR3 is 14 residues long. CDR1 and CDR2 from the germline V gene are LNHDA and SQIVND (reference sequence). V shed 3 bases and J shed 3 bases, with 11 bases lying between them. CDR3 coding DNA: TGTGCCAGTAGTATGAGGAGGGAAGACACTGAAGCTTTCTTT. This codes for CASSMRREDTEAFF.

V is TRBV7-8 and J is TRBJ1-6, with 8 bases lining up with TRBD1. Germline V lookup: CDR1 SGHVS, CDR2 FQNEAQ. This CDR3 contains 17 residues. J was trimmed by 7 bases and V by 4 bases; bases with no gene match: 12. This chain's CDR3 is CASSSVYQGADNSPLHF. Here the CDR3 DNA reads TGTGCCAGCAGCTCGGTTTATCAGGGGGCGGACAATTCACCCCTCCACTTT. Combining the CDR3 with reference TRBV7-8 and TRBJ1-6 gives the whole variable domain GAGVSQSPRYKVAKRGQDVALRCDPISGHVSLFWYQQALGQGPEFLTYFQNEAQLDKSGLPSDRFFAERPEGSVSTLKIQRTQQEDSAVYLCASSSVYQGADNSPLHFGNGTRLTVT.

The chain joins TRBV11-2 to TRBJ1-5, with TRBD1 matching 7 bases. Losses at the gene ends were 5 bases for V and 3 bases for J; bases not matched to a gene: 4. Germline V gene data show CDR1 as SGHAT and CDR2 as FQNNGV. The CDR3 runs 14 residues. The CDR3 loop reads CASSAGTANQPQHF. As DNA, the CDR3 is TGTGCCAGCAGCGCGGGGACAGCCAATCAGCCCCAGCATTTT.

In nucleotides, the CDR3 is TGTGCCAGCTCACCACCCCCCCTGAACACCGGGGAGCTGTTTTTT. Protein product: CASSPPPLNTGELFF. The chain combines TRBV18 with TRBJ2-2; no clear D gene. Trimming took off 0 bases at V and 1 base at J, with 6 bases between the two ends. CDR1 is KGHSH and CDR2 is LQKENI in the germline V gene. This CDR3 region has 15 residues. Complete variable domain (other parts from reference TRBV18 and TRBJ2-2): NAGVMQNPRHLVRRRGQEARLRCSPMKGHSHVYWYRQLPEEGLKFMVYLQKENIIDESGMPKERFSAEFPKEGPSILRIQQVVRGDSAAYFCASSPPPLNTGELFFGEGSRLTVL.

The chain employs TRBV11-2 and TRBJ1-4; a possible D gene is TRBD1 (5 bases). The germline V gene has CDR1 SGHAT and CDR2 FQNNGV. V was clipped by 2 bases and J by 4 bases, with 11 bases between them. This CDR3 region has 15 residues. The CDR3 loop reads CASSLRWQGNEKLFF. The CDR3 bases are TGTGCCAGCAGCTTAAGGTGGCAGGGTAATGAAAAACTGTTTTTT.

This CDR3 reads CASSSGTSRHYEQYF. The CDR3 nucleotides read TGTGCCAGCAGTTCGGGGACTAGCCGCCACTACGAGCAGTACTTC. This chain connects TRBV6-5 to TRBJ2-7; TRBD2 matches 9 bases. V gave up 4 bases and J gave up 3 bases; unmatched junction bases: 7. The CDR3 runs 15 residues. Germline loops: CDR1 MNHEY, CDR2 SVGAGI.

The chain recombines TRBV15 with TRBJ1-4; a possible D gene is TRBD1 (5 bases). The CDR3 is made up of 14 amino acids. Trimming stripped 2 bases from V and 13 bases from J, with 17 bases between. CDR1 is LNHNV, CDR2 YYDKDF, per germline (reference sequence). The CDR3 region is CATSRSRTGDLLFF. The CDR3 nucleotides are TGTGCCACCAGCAGATCTCGCACGGGGGATTTACTGTTTTTT.

The chain joins TRBV19 to TRBJ1-6, with D hard to call. This CDR3 is built from 15 residues. The germline gives CDR1 LNHDA, CDR2 SQIVND (reference sequence). Trimming shortened V by 3 bases and J by 3 bases, and 9 bases separated the two germline ends. The CDR3 DNA follows: TGTGCCAGTAGTATTCGGGGTTACTATAATTCACCCCTCCACTTT. It is translated as CASSIRGYYNSPLHF.

This rearrangement joins TRBV7-9 to TRBJ1-4; a weak D match, TRBD1 (6 bases). CDR1 is SEHNR, CDR2 FQNEAQ, per germline (reference sequence). This CDR3 spans 19 amino acids. V lost 7 bases and J lost 7, with 31 bases in between. CDR3 coding DNA: TGTGCCAGCAACAACAGGAAACAGGGCCCCCTTTCGCAGGGTGAAAAACTGTTTTTT. Residues: CASNNRKQGPLSQGEKLFF. The variable domain in full, completed from reference TRBV7-9 and TRBJ1-4, reads DTGVSQNPRHKITKRGQNVTFRCDPISEHNRLYWYRQTLGQGPEFLTYFQNEAQLEKSRLLSDRFSAERPKGSFSTLEIQRTEQGDSAMYLCASNNRKQGPLSQGEKLFFGSGTQLSVL.

This chain joins TRBV6-1 and TRBJ1-2; possible D gene TRBD1, 6 bases. V gave up 5 bases and J gave up 4 bases, with 8 bases separating them. This CDR3 region has 12 residues. Germline-derived CDR1 and CDR2 are MNHNS and SASEGT. The CDR3 is CASSRQVYGYTF. Here the CDR3 DNA reads TGTGCCAGCAGTAGACAGGTCTATGGCTACACCTTC.

This rearrangement joins TRBV10-3 to TRBJ2-3; perhaps TRBD2 as D (7 bases). The V and J ends lost 4 bases and 5 bases respectively, with 19 bases between them. Germline-derived CDR1 and CDR2 are ENHRY and SYGVKD. This CDR3 region has 16 residues. CDR3 loop: CAISAGGALSGDTQYF. CDR3 sequence (DNA): TGTGCCATCAGTGCTGGGGGGGCCTTATCGGGAGATACGCAGTATTTT.

The chain combines TRBV4-3 with TRBJ1-2; unclear D gene. V lost 5 bases to trimming and J lost 6 bases, with 19 bases between them. This CDR3 spans 15 amino acids. Germline CDR1 reads LGHNA; CDR2 reads YSLEER. CDR3 coding DNA: TGCGCCAGCAGCTATTCCACGTCTGGAAGCGATGGCTACACCTTC. Its translation is CASSYSTSGSDGYTF.

CDR3 protein: CASSVGLSSNYGYTF. CDR3 DNA sequence: TGTGCCAGCAGCGTAGGGCTCAGTTCCAACTATGGCTACACCTTC. V and J are TRBV9 and TRBJ1-2; no reliable D call. CDR3 length: 15 amino acids. Trimming removed 0 bases from V and 2 bases from J, with 11 bases in between. Germline values: CDR1 SGDLS, CDR2 YYNGEE.

V usage is TRBV6-1 and J usage is TRBJ1-1; maybe TRBD1 (6 bases). Between the trimmed V and J ends, which lost 4 bases and 3 bases, there was a span of 15 bases. The CDR3 is made up of 15 amino acids. Germline CDR1 is MNHNS and CDR2 is SASEGT. Here the CDR3 reads CASSATGNWDTEAFF. In nucleotides, the CDR3 is TGTGCCAGCAGTGCTACAGGGAACTGGGACACTGAAGCTTTCTTT.

The V call is TRBV6-6, the J call TRBJ2-1, with 8 bases lining up with TRBD1. The J segment lost 2 bases and the V segment lost 5 bases, leaving 5 bases of the junction unmatched. The CDR3 extends over 15 amino acids. In germline, CDR1 is MNHNY, CDR2 SVGAGI (reference sequence). CDR3 sequence reads: CASSLDRGPYNEQFF. As DNA, the CDR3 is TGTGCCAGCAGTCTAGACAGGGGTCCCTACAATGAGCAGTTCTTC.

The genes are TRBV5-6 and TRBJ2-1; 9 bases align to TRBD1. Germline V gene data show CDR1 as SGHDT and CDR2 as YYEEEE. The CDR3 has 15 residues. The ends lost 2 bases at V and 8 bases at J; junction bases unmatched: 8. DNA for the CDR3: TGTGCCAGCAGCTTCCGGGACAGGGTGTCCGATGAGCAGTTCTTC. Protein sequence: CASSFRDRVSDEQFF.

The J gene is TRBJ1-1, the V gene TRBV7-9; D gene uncertain. V lost 4 bases to trimming and J lost 0 bases, with 9 bases between them. In germline, CDR1 is SEHNR, CDR2 FQNEAQ (reference sequence). The CDR3 is 14 residues long. CDR3 in DNA: TGTGCCAGCAGCTCAAACAACATGAACACTGAAGCTTTCTTT. Residues: CASSSNNMNTEAFF.

V is TRBV12-5 and J is TRBJ1-2; 9 positions match TRBD1. V trimming: 6 bases; J trimming: 8 bases; junction bases outside the gene matches: 4. This CDR3 spans 12 amino acids. The germline gives CDR1 LGHNT, CDR2 FRNRAP. The CDR3 region is CASGGQGGGYTF. The CDR3 nucleotides read TGTGCTAGTGGGGGACAGGGCGGCGGCTACACCTTC.

The chain is built from TRBV5-1 and TRBJ1-1, with no clear D. There are 13 residues in the CDR3. CDR1 SGHRS and CDR2 YFSETQ come from the germline V gene. Trimming shortened V by 8 bases and J by 4 bases, and 15 bases separated the two germline ends. The CDR3 is CASTRGGSTEAFF. The CDR3 nucleotides are TGCGCCAGTACCCGCGGCGGTAGCACTGAAGCTTTCTTT.